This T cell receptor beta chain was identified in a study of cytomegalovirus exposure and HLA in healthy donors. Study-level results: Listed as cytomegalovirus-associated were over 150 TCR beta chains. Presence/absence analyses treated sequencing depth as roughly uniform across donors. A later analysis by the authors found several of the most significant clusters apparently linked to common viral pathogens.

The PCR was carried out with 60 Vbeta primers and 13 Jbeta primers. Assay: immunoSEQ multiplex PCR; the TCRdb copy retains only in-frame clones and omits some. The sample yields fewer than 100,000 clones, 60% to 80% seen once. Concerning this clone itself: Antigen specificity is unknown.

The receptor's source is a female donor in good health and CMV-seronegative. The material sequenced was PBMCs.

The CDR3 region has the DNA TGTGCCAGCAGCTTCCGAGCGGGAGCTGCAGATACGCAGTATTTT. Translation gives CASSFRAGAADTQYF. This chain joins TRBV11-2 and TRBJ2-3, with 8 bases aligning to TRBD2. CDR1 SGHAT and CDR2 FQNNGV come from the germline V gene. V was clipped by 3 bases and J by 4 bases; unmatched bases: 6. The CDR3 loop spans 15 amino acids. Full variable domain (missing parts from reference TRBV11-2 and TRBJ2-3): EAGVAQSPRYKIIEKRQSVAFWCNPISGHATLYWYQQILGQGPKLLIQFQNNGVVDDSQLPKDRFSAERLKGVDSTLKIQPAKLEDSAVYLCASSFRAGAADTQYFGPGTRLTVL.